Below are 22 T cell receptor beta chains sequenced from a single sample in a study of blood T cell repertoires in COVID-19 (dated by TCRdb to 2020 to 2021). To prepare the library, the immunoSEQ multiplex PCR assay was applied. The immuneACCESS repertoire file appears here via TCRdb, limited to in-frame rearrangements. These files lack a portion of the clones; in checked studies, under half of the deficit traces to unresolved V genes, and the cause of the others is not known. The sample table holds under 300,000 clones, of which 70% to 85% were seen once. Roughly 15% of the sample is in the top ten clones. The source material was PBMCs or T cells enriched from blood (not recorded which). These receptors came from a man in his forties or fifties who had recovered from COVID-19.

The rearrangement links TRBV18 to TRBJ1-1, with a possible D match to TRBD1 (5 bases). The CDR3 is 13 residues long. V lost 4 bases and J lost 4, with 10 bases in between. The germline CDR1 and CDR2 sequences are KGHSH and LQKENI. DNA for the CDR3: TGTGCCAGCTCACTCGACAGTTCCACTGAAGCTTTCTTT. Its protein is CASSLDSSTEAFF.

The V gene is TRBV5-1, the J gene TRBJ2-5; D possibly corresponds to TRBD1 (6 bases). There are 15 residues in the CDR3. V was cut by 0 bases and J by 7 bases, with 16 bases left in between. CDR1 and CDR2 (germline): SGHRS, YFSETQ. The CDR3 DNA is TGCGCCAGCAGCTTGGCCGGGCAGGGGTTAGGGACCCAGTACTTC. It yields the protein CASSLAGQGLGTQYF. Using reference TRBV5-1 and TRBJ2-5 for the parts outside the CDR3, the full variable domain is KAGVTQTPRYLIKTRGQQVTLSCSPISGHRSVSWYQQTPGQGLQFLFEYFSETQRNKGNFPGRFSGRQFSNSRSEMNVSTLELGDSALYLCASSLAGQGLGTQYFGPGTRLLVL.

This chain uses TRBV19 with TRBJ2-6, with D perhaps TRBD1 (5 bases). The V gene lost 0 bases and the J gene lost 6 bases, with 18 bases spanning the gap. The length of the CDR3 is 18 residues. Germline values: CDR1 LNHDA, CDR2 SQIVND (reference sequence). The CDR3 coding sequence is TGTGCCAGTAGTATAGATCCAGGGCCCCGACTGATGGCCAACGTCCTGACTTTC. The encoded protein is CASSIDPGPRLMANVLTF.

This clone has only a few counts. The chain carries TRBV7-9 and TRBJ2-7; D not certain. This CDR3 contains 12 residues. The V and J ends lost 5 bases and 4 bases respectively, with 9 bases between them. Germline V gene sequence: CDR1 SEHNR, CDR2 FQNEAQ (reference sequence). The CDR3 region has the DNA TGTGCCAGCAGCGCCGGAGTTTACGAGCAGTACTTC. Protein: CASSAGVYEQYF.

This chain's CDR3 is CAARTGANYGYTF. The CDR3 region has the DNA TGTGCCGCCAGGACGGGAGCTAACTATGGCTACACCTTC. V gene TRBV19 combines with J gene TRBJ1-2, with D uncertain. This CDR3 region has 13 residues. Germline values: CDR1 LNHDA, CDR2 SQIVND (reference sequence). The V end was cut by 11 bases, the J end by 0 bases, with 13 bases between. Full variable domain (remainder filled in from reference TRBV19 and TRBJ1-2): DGGITQSPKYLFRKEGQNVTLSCEQNLNHDAMYWYRQDPGQGLRLIYYSQIVNDFQKGDIAEGYSVSREKKESFPLTVTSAQKNPTAFYLCAARTGANYGYTFGSGTRLTVV.

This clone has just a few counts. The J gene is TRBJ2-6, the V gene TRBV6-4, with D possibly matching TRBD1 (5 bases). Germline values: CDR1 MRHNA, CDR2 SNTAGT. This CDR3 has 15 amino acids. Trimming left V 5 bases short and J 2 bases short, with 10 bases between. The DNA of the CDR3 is TGTGCCAGCAGTAGGGAAGGGGCTGGGGCCAACGTCCTGACTTTC. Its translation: CASSREGAGANVLTF.

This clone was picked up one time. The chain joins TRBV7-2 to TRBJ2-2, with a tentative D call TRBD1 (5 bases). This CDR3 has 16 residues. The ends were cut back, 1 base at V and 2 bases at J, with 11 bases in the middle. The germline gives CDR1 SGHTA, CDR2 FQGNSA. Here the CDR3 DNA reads TGTGCCAGCAGCTTAGGCAGGGCCCAAAACACCGGGGAGCTGTTTTTT. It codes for CASSLGRAQNTGELFF.

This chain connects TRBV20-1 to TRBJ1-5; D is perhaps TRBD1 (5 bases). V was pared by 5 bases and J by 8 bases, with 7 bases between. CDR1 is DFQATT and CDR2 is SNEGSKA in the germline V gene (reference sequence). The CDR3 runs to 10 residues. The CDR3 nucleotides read TGCAGTGCTTTAGGGGAGCCCCAGCATTTT. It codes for CSALGEPQHF.

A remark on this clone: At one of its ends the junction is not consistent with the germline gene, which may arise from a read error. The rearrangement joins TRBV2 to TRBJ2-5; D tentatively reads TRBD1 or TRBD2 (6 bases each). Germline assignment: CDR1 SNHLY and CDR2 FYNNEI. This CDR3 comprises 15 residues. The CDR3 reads CASREGRPGVETQYF. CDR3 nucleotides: TGTGCCAGCAGGGAAGGGAGGCCAGGGGTTGAGACCCAGTACTTC.

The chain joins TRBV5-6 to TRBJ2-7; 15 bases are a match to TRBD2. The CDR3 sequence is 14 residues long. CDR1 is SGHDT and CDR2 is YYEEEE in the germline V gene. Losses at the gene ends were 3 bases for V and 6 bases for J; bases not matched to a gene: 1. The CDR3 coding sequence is TGTGCCAGCAGCTGGGGACTAGCGGGAGGCGAGCAGTACTTC. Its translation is CASSWGLAGGEQYF.

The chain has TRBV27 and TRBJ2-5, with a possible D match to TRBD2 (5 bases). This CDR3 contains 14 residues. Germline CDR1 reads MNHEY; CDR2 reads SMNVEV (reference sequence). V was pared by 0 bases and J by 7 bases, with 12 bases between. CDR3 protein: CASSLSWAAGTQYF. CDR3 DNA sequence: TGTGCCAGCAGTTTATCGTGGGCTGCGGGGACCCAGTACTTC.

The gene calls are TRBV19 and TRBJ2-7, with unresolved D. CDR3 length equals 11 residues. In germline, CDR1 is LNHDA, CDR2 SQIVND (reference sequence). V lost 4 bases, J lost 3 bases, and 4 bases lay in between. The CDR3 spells CASSTGYEQYF. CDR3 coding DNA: TGTGCCAGTAGTACAGGCTACGAGCAGTACTTC.

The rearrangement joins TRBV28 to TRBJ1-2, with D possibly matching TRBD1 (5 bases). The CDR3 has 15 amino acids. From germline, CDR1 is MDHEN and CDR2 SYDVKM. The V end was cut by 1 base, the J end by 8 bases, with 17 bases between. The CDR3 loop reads CASSLYAQGRWGYTF. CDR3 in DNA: TGTGCCAGCAGTTTATACGCTCAGGGCCGGTGGGGCTACACCTTC.

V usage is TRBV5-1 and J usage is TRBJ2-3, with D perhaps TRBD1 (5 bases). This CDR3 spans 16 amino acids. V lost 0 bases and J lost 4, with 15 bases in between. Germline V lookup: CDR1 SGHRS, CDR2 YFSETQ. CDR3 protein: CASSLGGARVADTQYF. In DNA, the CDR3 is TGCGCCAGCAGCTTGGGTGGAGCCAGGGTGGCAGATACGCAGTATTTT.

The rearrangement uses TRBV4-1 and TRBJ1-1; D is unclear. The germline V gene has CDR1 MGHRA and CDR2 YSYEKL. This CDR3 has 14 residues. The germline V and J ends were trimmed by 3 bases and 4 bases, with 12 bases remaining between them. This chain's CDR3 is CASSHLGGGTEAFF. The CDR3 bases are TGCGCCAGCAGCCATTTAGGAGGAGGCACTGAAGCTTTCTTT.

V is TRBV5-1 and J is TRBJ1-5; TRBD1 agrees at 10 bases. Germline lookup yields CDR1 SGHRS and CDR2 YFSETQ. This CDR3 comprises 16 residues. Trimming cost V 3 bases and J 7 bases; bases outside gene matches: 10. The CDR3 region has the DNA TGCGCCAGCAGCTCGACAGGGGGCGACCGTCCCCAGCCCCAGCATTTT. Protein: CASSSTGGDRPQPQHF.

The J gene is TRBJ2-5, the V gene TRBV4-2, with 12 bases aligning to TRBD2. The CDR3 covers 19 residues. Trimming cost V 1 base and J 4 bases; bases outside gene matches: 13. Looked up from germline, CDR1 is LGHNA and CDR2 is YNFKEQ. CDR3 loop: CASSQVVLAGGLWGETQYF. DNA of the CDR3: TGTGCCAGCAGCCAAGTTGTGCTAGCGGGGGGGTTGTGGGGAGAGACCCAGTACTTC.

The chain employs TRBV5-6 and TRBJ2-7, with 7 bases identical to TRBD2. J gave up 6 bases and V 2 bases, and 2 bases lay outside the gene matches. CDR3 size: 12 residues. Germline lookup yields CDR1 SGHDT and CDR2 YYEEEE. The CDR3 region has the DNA TGTGCCAGCAGCTTACTAGCGACCGAGCAGTACTTC. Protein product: CASSLLATEQYF. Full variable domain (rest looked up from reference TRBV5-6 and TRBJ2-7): DAGVTQSPTHLIKTRGQQVTLRCSPKSGHDTVSWYQQALGQGPQFIFQYYEEEERQRGNFPDRFSGHQFPNYSSELNVNALLLGDSALYLCASSLLATEQYFGPGTRLTVT.

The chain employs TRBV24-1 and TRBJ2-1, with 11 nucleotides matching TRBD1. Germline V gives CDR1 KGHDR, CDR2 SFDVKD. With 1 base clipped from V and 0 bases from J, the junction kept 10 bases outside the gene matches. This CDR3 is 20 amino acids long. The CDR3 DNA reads TGTGCCACCAGTGATTTAAGGGACAGGGGGTCATCTGGCTCCTACAATGAGCAGTTCTTC. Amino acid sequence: CATSDLRDRGSSGSYNEQFF.

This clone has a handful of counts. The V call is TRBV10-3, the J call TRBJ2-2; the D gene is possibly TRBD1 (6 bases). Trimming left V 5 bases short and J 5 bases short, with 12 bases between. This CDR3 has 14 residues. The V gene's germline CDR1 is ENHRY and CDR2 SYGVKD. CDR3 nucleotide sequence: TGTGCCATCAGTTCGCACCAGGGGACCGGGGAGCTGTTTTTT. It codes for CAISSHQGTGELFF.

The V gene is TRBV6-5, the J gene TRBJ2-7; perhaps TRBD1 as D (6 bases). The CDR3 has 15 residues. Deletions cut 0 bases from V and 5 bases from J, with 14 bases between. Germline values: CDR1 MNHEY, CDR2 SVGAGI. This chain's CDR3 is CASSYSSTGSHEQYF. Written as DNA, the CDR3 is TGTGCCAGCAGTTACTCGAGTACAGGGTCGCACGAGCAGTACTTC.

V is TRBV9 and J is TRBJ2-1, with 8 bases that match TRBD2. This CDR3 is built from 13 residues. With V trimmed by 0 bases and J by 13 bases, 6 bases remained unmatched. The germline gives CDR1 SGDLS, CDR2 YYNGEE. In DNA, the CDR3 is TGTGCCAGCAGCGTAGAAGGCGGGAGGAGCCAGTTCTTC. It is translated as CASSVEGGRSQFF.